A selection of T cell receptor beta chains follows, all from one sample in a study of T-cell memory formation after mild COVID-19. A single record per CDR3 protein comes from TCRdb applying MiXCR to the 5' RACE reads. The repertoire consists of around 400,000 distinct CDR3 sequences, with approximately 25% occurring once and the leading ten covering about 8.7%. Sequenced sample: PBMCs or a T cell subset sorted from them (not recorded which). These receptors originate from an adult woman who had mild COVID-19 (a few samples of this study predate the infection). Cell type and time point are not known. Both conserved end residues are part of each CDR3. The D gene is left open where the match is weak. Expanded clones get a size class; other rows say once, few or many, or leave the size out.

j_gene | v_gene | abundance | d_gene | CDR3aa | CDR3nt
TRBJ2-1 | TRBV15 | - | - | CATGAEGNEQFF | TGTGCCACCGGAGCTGAGGGCAATGAGCAGTTCTTC
TRBJ2-5 | TRBV14 | few | - | CASSQGYPPAAF | TGTGCCAGCAGCCAAGGTTATCCCCCTGCCGCCTTC
TRBJ1-2 | TRBV5-1 | - | - | CASSLDPANYGYTF | TGCGCCAGCAGCCTGGACCCAGCTAACTATGGCTACACCTTC
TRBJ1-2 | TRBV5-1 | - | - | CASSLTGEGGYTF | TGCGCCAGCAGCTTGACCGGGGAAGGTGGCTACACCTTC
TRBJ2-3 | TRBV20-1 | few | - | CSASRGPSTDTQYF | TGCAGTGCTAGTCGCGGACCTAGCACAGATACGCAGTATTTT
TRBJ2-7 | TRBV4-1 | few | - | CASSRGGTTYEQYF | TGCGCCAGCAGCCGAGGGGGGACAACCTACGAGCAGTACTTC
TRBJ2-4 | TRBV12-3/TRBV12-4 | few | TRBD2 | CASSKSVAGGFVTKNIQYF | TGTGCCAGCAGCAAGTCCGTGGCGGGGGGGTTTGTAACCAAAAACATTCAGTACTTC
TRBJ2-1 | TRBV6-2/TRBV6-3 | few | TRBD2 | CASRLTSGHYNEQFF | TGTGCCAGCAGATTGACTAGCGGACACTACAATGAGCAGTTCTTC
TRBJ2-7 | TRBV7-2 | few | TRBD2 | CASSLSGTSGSYEQYF | TGTGCCAGCAGCTTATCAGGGACTAGCGGATCCTACGAGCAGTACTTC
TRBJ2-3 | TRBV15 | few | TRBD2 | CATSRALAGATDTQYF | TGTGCCACCAGCAGAGCACTAGCGGGCGCGACAGATACGCAGTATTTT
TRBJ2-5 | TRBV5-1 | few | - | CASSFRGTAGETQYF | TGCGCCAGCAGCTTCCGGGGGACAGCCGGAGAGACCCAGTACTTC
TRBJ2-5 | TRBV3-1 | few | TRBD2 | CASSPLGAGGRETQYF | TGTGCCAGCAGCCCCCTTGGAGCGGGGGGGAGGGAGACCCAGTACTTC
TRBJ1-4 | TRBV14 | - | TRBD1 | CASSEATGGYEKLFF | TGTGCCAGCAGCGAAGCGACAGGGGGGTATGAAAAACTGTTTTTT
TRBJ1-1 | TRBV29-1 | - | - | CSVEFRADHEAFF | TGCAGCGTTGAATTTAGGGCGGATCATGAAGCTTTCTTT
TRBJ1-1 | TRBV4-3 | - | TRBD1 | CASSQDKTGGSVAFF | TGCGCCAGCAGCCAAGATAAGACAGGGGGCTCCGTAGCTTTCTTT
TRBJ1-2 | TRBV20-1 | once | TRBD1 | CSARLTGDGYTF | TGCAGTGCTAGACTGACAGGGGATGGCTACACCTTC
TRBJ2-7 | TRBV29-1 | - | - | CSVVVLTTSYEQYF | TGCAGCGTTGTTGTCTTGACCACCTCCTACGAGCAGTACTTC
TRBJ2-7 | TRBV2 | - | TRBD1 | CASRALGTGVHEQYF | TGTGCCAGCAGAGCTTTAGGGACAGGGGTCCACGAGCAGTACTTC
TRBJ2-1 | TRBV5-5 | few | - | CASSLGISSYNEQFF | TGTGCCAGCAGCTTGGGGATAAGCTCCTACAATGAGCAGTTCTTC
TRBJ2-3 | TRBV4-1 | - | - | CASSPLRTDTQYF | TGCGCCAGCAGCCCTCTAAGAACAGATACGCAGTATTTT
TRBJ2-1 | TRBV15 | - | - | CATSRDFEDEQFF | TGTGCCACCAGCAGAGATTTTGAGGATGAGCAGTTCTTC
TRBJ2-7 | TRBV5-1 | - | TRBD1 | CASSFGTGSSYEQYF | TGCGCCAGCAGCTTCGGGACAGGGTCCTCCTACGAGCAGTACTTC
TRBJ2-1 | TRBV7-9 | - | TRBD1 | CASSYDRGLYNEQFF | TGTGCCAGCAGTTATGACAGGGGTTTATACAATGAGCAGTTCTTC
TRBJ2-3 | TRBV5-4 | - | - | CASSSRASLEDTQYF | TGTGCCAGCAGCTCGCGGGCTTCCCTGGAGGATACGCAGTATTTT
TRBJ2-3 | TRBV10-3 | - | - | CAISGDSGGTQYF | TGTGCCATCAGTGGGGACTCCGGCGGTACGCAGTATTTT
TRBJ2-5 | TRBV21-1 | - | - | CASSTRQSEDF | TGTGCCAGCAGCACCAGACAGTCGGAGGACTTC
TRBJ2-7 | TRBV12-3/TRBV12-4 | few | TRBD1 | CASSTQGASSYEQYF | TGTGCCAGCAGTACACAGGGGGCGAGCTCCTACGAGCAGTACTTC
TRBJ2-2 | TRBV7-9 | - | TRBD2 | CASSLGLAGSGELFF | TGTGCCAGCAGCCTGGGACTAGCGGGATCCGGGGAGCTGTTTTTT
TRBJ1-2 | TRBV24-1 | - | - | CATSDRQGGRGGYTF | TGTGCCACCAGTGATCGTCAAGGAGGGAGGGGTGGCTACACCTTC
TRBJ1-1 | TRBV6-2/TRBV6-3 | - | - | CASRPPRTGMNTEAFF | TGTGCCAGCAGGCCCCCCCGGACGGGAATGAACACTGAAGCTTTCTTT
TRBJ2-5 | TRBV12-3/TRBV12-4 | few | TRBD2 | CASMTNSGGQQETQYF | TGTGCCTCAATGACGAATAGCGGGGGGCAACAAGAGACCCAGTACTTC
TRBJ1-5 | TRBV6-5 | - | - | CASSYKRVNQPQHF | TGTGCCAGCAGTTACAAGCGGGTAAATCAGCCCCAGCATTTT
TRBJ2-3 | TRBV4-2 | - | TRBD1 | CASSQAILTGQNLTRTDTQYF | TGTGCCAGCAGCCAAGCTATCCTAACGGGACAGAACCTTACTCGCACAGATACGCAGTATTTT
TRBJ1-1 | TRBV3-1 | - | TRBD1 | CASSPLTGGPTEAFF | TGTGCCAGCAGCCCCCTGACAGGGGGCCCCACTGAAGCTTTCTTT
TRBJ2-5 | TRBV18 | - | TRBD2 | CASSPPTAGVQETQYF | TGTGCCAGCTCACCACCAACAGCGGGGGTCCAAGAGACCCAGTACTTC
TRBJ2-5 | TRBV7-9 | - | - | CASSFIEKTQYF | TGTGCCAGCAGCTTCATCGAGAAGACCCAGTACTTC
TRBJ2-1 | TRBV29-1 | - | - | CSASLVNEQFF | TGCAGCGCTTCACTAGTTAATGAGCAGTTCTTC
TRBJ2-7 | TRBV20-1 | few | - | CSAAVGVEGNEQYF | TGCAGTGCCGCAGTTGGGGTCGAGGGAAACGAGCAGTACTTC
TRBJ2-7 | TRBV28 | - | - | CASSRTVQYEQYF | TGTGCCAGCAGTCGGACAGTCCAGTACGAGCAGTACTTC
TRBJ2-1 | TRBV18 | once | TRBD2 | CASSPKLAGEQFF | TGTGCCAGCTCACCCAAGCTAGCGGGAGAGCAGTTCTTC
TRBJ2-1 | TRBV7-9 | - | - | CASSAPLLVTEQFF | TGTGCCAGCAGCGCCCCCCTTTTGGTCACTGAGCAGTTCTTC
TRBJ2-3 | TRBV5-1 | few | - | CASRKEGQNTDTQYF | TGCGCCAGCAGAAAGGAGGGCCAAAACACAGATACGCAGTATTTT
TRBJ2-3 | TRBV9 | - | TRBD2 | CASSVRGGRATDTQYF | TGTGCCAGCAGCGTACGAGGCGGGAGGGCCACAGATACGCAGTATTTT
TRBJ2-7 | TRBV5-6 | - | - | CAASQGLGGEQYF | TGTGCCGCCAGCCAGGGGTTGGGTGGCGAGCAGTACTTC
TRBJ1-3 | TRBV28 | - | - | CASSTRTGSSGNTIYF | TGTGCCAGCAGCACTCGGACGGGGAGCTCTGGAAACACCATATATTTT
TRBJ2-2 | TRBV30 | few | - | CAWTGRLIAPANTGELFF | TGTGCCTGGACGGGGCGATTAATAGCCCCAGCGAACACCGGGGAGCTGTTTTTT